This entry describes one T cell receptor (beta chain). The CDR3 contains 17 residues. CDR1 and CDR2 from the germline V gene are SGHRS and YFSETQ. V shed 4 bases, J shed 4 bases, and the junction held 16 bases outside the gene matches. The record originates from a study of blood T cell repertoires in COVID-19. Source study methods: Reference gene primer amplification in the assay estimated nucleated cell counts. The assay was immunoSEQ multiplex PCR, and TCRdb's table has in-frame clones only and misses some. The DNA gave D and trimming, while V, J and clone size come from that table. Among about 200,000 clones, 85% were seen once, and the ten largest hold roughly a sixth.

V is TRBV5-1 and J is TRBJ2-7, with 8 bases aligning to TRBD2. This clonotype was obtained from a man aged 40-55 years who had recovered from COVID-19. The source material was PBMCs or T cells enriched from blood (not recorded which). The CDR3 spells CASSPDGFTGGPYEQYF. The CDR3 nucleotides are TGCGCCAGCAGCCCCGACGGGTTTACGGGAGGGCCTTACGAGCAGTACTTC. The full variable domain, its missing parts supplied by reference TRBV5-1 and TRBJ2-7, is KAGVTQTPRYLIKTRGQQVTLSCSPISGHRSVSWYQQTPGQGLQFLFEYFSETQRNKGNFPGRFSGRQFSNSRSEMNVSTLELGDSALYLCASSPDGFTGGPYEQYFGPGTRLTVT.